The entry that follows covers one TCR beta chain sequence. This clonotype was counted many times. Its cognate antigen has yet to be identified. The junction does not match germline at one end; this may be a read error. Donors were roughly 40 systemically healthy Caucasian individuals from Russia aged about 6 to 100 years. About 10 milliliters of peripheral blood were collected from each donor into EDTA-treated Vacutainer tubes. PBMCs were isolated by Ficoll-Paque density-gradient centrifugation, with at least 6 million obtained per sample. Trizol reagent was used to extract total RNA from PBMCs, with at least 5 micrograms per sample. For every donor, flow cytometry on a PBMC aliquot measured the percentage of naive CD45RAhigh/CD27high T cells. The data originate from a study of blood T cells in healthy people across ages (dated by TCRdb to about 2015). Turning to the overall study: Template switching captured roughly one uniquely barcoded TCR beta cDNA molecule per two T cells in model experiments. Using deep sequencing normalized with unique cDNA molecular identifiers, the study measured how TCR beta repertoire diversity changes with age. Donors were grouped into four age groups: young (average approximately 15 years), middle-aged (approximately 41), aged (around 66) and long-lived (around 82). To avoid experimental bias, donors of different ages were distributed randomly across sequencing lanes. Using the same blood draw, the study looked at two additional independent replicas of 1 million unique cDNA reads for two donors, one aged 18 to 29 and the other aged 80 or older.

CDR1 SGHRS and CDR2 YFSETQ are derived from the germline V gene. Including cysteine and phenylalanine, the CDR3 has 18 amino acids. Only the CDR3 DNA is retained, 54 bases long and in frame from the first base. Broader findings and caveats from the paper: Because the CMV infection status of the donors was unknown, age-related changes in expanded clonotypes may potentially have been confounded. Observed TCR beta diversity per million T cells fell roughly linearly with age, and a significant reduction was already apparent by age about 36. Bulk unsorted PBMC profiling prevented conclusive comparison of naive and antigen-experienced compartments. Estimates of total diversity based on one million sequenced T cells were considered lower bounds and underestimates. The long-lived group showed more naive CD4+ T cells, fewer expanded clones and increased TCR diversity than the aged group, suggesting age selection. The percentage of naive T cells measured by flow cytometry correlated strongly with observed TCR beta diversity.

The library came from 5' RACE. The second PCR ran for roughly 7 to 12 cycles and used a J-beta primer mix along with a sample-barcoded 5' primer. A unique molecular identifier was introduced onto each TCR beta cDNA molecule by a template-switch 5' adaptor carrying 12 random nucleotides. Each sample yielded at least 3 million CDR3-containing paired-end reads. The Mint cDNA synthesis kit, primed by a TRBC-specific oligonucleotide, was used to synthesize first-strand cDNA from all RNA. Following uracil-DNA glycosylase treatment, a first 18-cycle PCR with universal primers M1SS and BC2_uni_R was performed on all cDNA. Per the original workflow: For normalization, 1 million high-quality reads were randomly selected from each sample, with every read carrying a distinct molecular identifier. Instead of being binned into consensus sequences, reads that shared molecular identifiers were thrown out. MiTCR, with a Q25 quality threshold and the strictest error-elimination algorithm, was used for CDR3 identification, clonotype clustering and error correction. Lower-bound total TCR beta diversity was estimated with a nonparametric unseen species model using Euler transformation. The public reads were reprocessed in TCRdb via fastp at Q25 and MiXCR, keeping in-frame beta chains. Every distinct CDR3 protein forms one entry, paired with its most common genes and DNA. The V and J calls here are based on TCRdb, not the publication. Here the sample has around 1,900,000 distinct CDR3 sequences; about 39% occur a single time. The ten largest clones add up to under 25% of the sample.

Sequenced material: blood. The sequence was collected from a human donor in good health. This sequence uses TRBV5-1 and TRBJ2-6, with 10 central nucleotides matching TRBD1. The CDR3 here reads CASTLTGGVLSGANVLTF. The DNA reads TGCGCCAGCACCTTGACAGGGGGCGTCTTGTCTGGGGCCAACGTCCTGACTTTC.